This record covers a single T cell receptor beta chain. The antigen is not known. This entry belongs to a study of T cell repertoires in cytomegalovirus infection. Background on the study: Epitope selection comprised recently identified HLA-C-restricted CMV epitopes and well-studied HLA-B-restricted CMV epitopes. A matching HLA type, together with CMV infection, was signaled by public TCR beta signatures. Study-level findings and limits: It was HLA-C-restricted CMV-specific TCR beta clonotypes that dominated the response ex vivo.

TCRdb recomputed calls from the reads with MiXCR, one row per CDR3 protein. The sample shows some 900,000 distinct CDR3 sequences, 30% to 35% of them seen only once. Trimming removed 4 bases at V and 2 bases at J, with 16 bases between. From germline, CDR1 is SGDLS and CDR2 YYNGEE. There are 15 residues in the CDR3. This clonotype originated in a human donor in good health (CMV status not recorded). Some clones in this sample may be carry-over from other donors' samples. The chain combines TRBV9 with TRBJ2-7; weak D call: TRBD2 (5 bases). The input for sequencing was cultured CD8+ T cells from PBMCs, taken from culture after CMV antigen stimulation. The CDR3 nucleotides are TGTGCCAGCAGCCCCCGGACTGAATCCCCCTACGAGCAGTACGTC. It specifies CASSPRTESPYEQYV.